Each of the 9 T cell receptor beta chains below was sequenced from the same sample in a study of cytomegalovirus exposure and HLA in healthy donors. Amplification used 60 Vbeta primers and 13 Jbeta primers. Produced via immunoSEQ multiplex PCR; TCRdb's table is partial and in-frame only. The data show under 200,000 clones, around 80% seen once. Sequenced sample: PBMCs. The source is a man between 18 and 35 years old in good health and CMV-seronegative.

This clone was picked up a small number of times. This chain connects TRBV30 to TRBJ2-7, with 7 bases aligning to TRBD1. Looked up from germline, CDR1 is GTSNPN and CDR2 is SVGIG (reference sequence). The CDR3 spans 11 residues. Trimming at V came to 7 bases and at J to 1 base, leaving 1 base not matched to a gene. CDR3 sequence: CALGQSYEQYF. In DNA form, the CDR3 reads TGTGCCTTGGGACAGTCCTACGAGCAGTACTTC.

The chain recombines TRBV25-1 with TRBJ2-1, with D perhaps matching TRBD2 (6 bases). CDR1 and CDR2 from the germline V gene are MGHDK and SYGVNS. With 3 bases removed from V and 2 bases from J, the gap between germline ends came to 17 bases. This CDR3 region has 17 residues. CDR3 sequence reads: CASSDTSPQGPYNEQFF. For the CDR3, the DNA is TGTGCCAGCAGTGACACTAGCCCTCAGGGCCCCTACAATGAGCAGTTCTTC. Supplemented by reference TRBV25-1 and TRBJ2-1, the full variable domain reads EADIYQTPRYLVIGTGKKITLECSQTMGHDKMYWYQQDPGMELHLIHYSYGVNSTEKGDLSSESTVSRIRTEHFPLTLESARPSHTSQYLCASSDTSPQGPYNEQFFGPGTRLTVL.

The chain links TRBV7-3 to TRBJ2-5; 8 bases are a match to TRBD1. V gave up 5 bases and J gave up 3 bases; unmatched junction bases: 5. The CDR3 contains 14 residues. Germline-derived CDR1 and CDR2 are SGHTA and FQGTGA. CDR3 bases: TGTGCCAGCAGCCGTGAGACAGGGGAAGAGACCCAGTACTTC. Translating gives CASSRETGEETQYF.

The CDR3 loop is CASSLGGEETQYF. The CDR3 nucleotides read TGCGCCAGCAGCTTAGGGGGGGAAGAGACCCAGTACTTC. The rearrangement links TRBV5-1 to TRBJ2-5, with a tentative D call TRBD2 (7 bases). V shed 2 bases and J shed 3 bases, with 8 bases lying between them. This CDR3 comprises 13 residues. Germline assignment: CDR1 SGHRS and CDR2 YFSETQ.

CDR3 in amino acids: CASRPTSGKGEQYF. For the CDR3, the DNA is TGTGCCAGCAGACCGACTAGCGGGAAGGGCGAGCAGTACTTC. The gene calls are TRBV6-5 and TRBJ2-7; 11 bases match TRBD2. Germline V gene data show CDR1 as MNHEY and CDR2 as SVGAGI. The CDR3 covers 14 residues. V dropped 6 bases and J dropped 6; count of bases not matched to a gene: 7.

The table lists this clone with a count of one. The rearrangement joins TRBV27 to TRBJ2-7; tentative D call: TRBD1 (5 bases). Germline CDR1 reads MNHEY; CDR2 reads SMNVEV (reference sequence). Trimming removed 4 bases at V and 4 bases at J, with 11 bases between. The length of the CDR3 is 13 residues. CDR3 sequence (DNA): TGTGCCAGCAGTTCCCACAGGTGGTACGAGCAGTACTTC. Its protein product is CASSSHRWYEQYF.

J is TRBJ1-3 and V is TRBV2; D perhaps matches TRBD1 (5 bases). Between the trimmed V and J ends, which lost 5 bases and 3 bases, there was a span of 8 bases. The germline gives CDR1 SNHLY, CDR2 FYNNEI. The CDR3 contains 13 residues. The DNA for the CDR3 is TGTGCCAGCAGTCGGGGGGATGGAAACACCATATATTTT. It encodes CASSRGDGNTIYF.

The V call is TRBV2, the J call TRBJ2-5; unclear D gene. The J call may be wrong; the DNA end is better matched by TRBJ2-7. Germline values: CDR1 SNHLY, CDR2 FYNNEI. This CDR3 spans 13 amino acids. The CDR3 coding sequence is TGTGCCAGCAGCGAGGAAGCTACCTACGAGCAGTACTTC. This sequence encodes CASSEEATYEQYF.

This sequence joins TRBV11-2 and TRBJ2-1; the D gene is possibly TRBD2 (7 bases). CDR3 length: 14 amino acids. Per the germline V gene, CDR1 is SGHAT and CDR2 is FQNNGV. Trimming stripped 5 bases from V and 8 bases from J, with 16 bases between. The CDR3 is CASSPLTGGYEQFF. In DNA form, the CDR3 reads TGTGCCAGCAGCCCCCTGACGGGGGGCTATGAGCAGTTCTTC.